These 10 T cell receptor beta chains were sequenced from one sample in a study of blood T cell repertoires in COVID-19. Here immunoSEQ multiplex PCR was the method, and the copy in TCRdb shows in-frame clones only, minus some. The top ten hold around 15% of the sample, which has approximately 100,000 clones, about four fifths seen once. Sequenced sample: peripheral blood. Every receptor here comes from a woman in her fifties or sixties with acute or convalescent COVID-19.

The chain links TRBV7-6 to TRBJ2-7, with TRBD1 matching over 7 bases. The trim removed 2 bases at V and 3 bases at J, leaving 7 bases unmatched. Germline assignment: CDR1 SGHVS and CDR2 FNYEAQ. The CDR3 extends over 15 amino acids. CDR3 nucleotides: TGTGCCAGCAGCTTAACGTTTTCAGGGGGCTACGAGCAGTACTTC. It yields the protein CASSLTFSGGYEQYF. Full variable domain (missing parts from reference TRBV7-6 and TRBJ2-7): GAGVSQSPRYKVTKRGQDVALRCDPISGHVSLYWYRQALGQGPEFLTYFNYEAQQDKSGLPNDRFSAERPEGSISTLTIQRTEQRDSAMYRCASSLTFSGGYEQYFGPGTRLTVT.

This sequence joins TRBV5-4 and TRBJ2-3, with D perhaps TRBD2 (6 bases). CDR3 length equals 13 residues. V lost 4 bases and J lost 4, with 10 bases in between. Looked up from germline, CDR1 is SGHNT and CDR2 is YYREEE (reference sequence). CDR3 coding DNA: TGTGCCAGCAGCCGCGGGACTTCAGATACGCAGTATTTT. Residues: CASSRGTSDTQYF.

The chain couples TRBV14 to TRBJ2-1; a possible D gene is TRBD1 (7 bases). Trimming removed 0 bases at V and 8 bases at J, with 14 bases between. The CDR3 loop spans 15 amino acids. Germline assignment: CDR1 SGHDN and CDR2 FVKESK. CDR3 nucleotides: TGTGCCAGCAGCCAAGAACAGGGGAGGTTTGATGAGCAGTTCTTC. Protein sequence: CASSQEQGRFDEQFF.

CDR3 nucleotides: TGTGCCAGAAGCTCCAGGGATTACAATGAGCAGTTCTTC. Encoded protein: CARSSRDYNEQFF. The chain combines TRBV5-3 with TRBJ2-1, with a tentative D call TRBD1 (5 bases). TRBV5-3 is sorted into the ORF group, with uncertain function. This CDR3 contains 13 residues. Trimming removed 3 bases from V and 4 bases from J, with 8 bases in between.

The chain has TRBV7-2 and TRBJ2-7; possible D gene TRBD1, 5 bases. The germline gives CDR1 SGHTA, CDR2 FQGNSA. The CDR3 loop spans 13 amino acids. V was pared by 2 bases and J by 3 bases, with 8 bases between. This CDR3 reads CASSLSTVYEQYF. The CDR3 DNA is TGTGCCAGCAGCTTATCGACAGTCTACGAGCAGTACTTC.

This sequence joins TRBV3-1 (or the pseudogene TRBV3-2) and TRBJ1-2; 10 positions agree with TRBD1. Losses at the gene ends were 2 bases for V and 6 bases for J; bases not matched to a gene: 3. The CDR3 has 14 residues. Germline V gives CDR1 LGHDT, CDR2 YNNKEL (reference sequence). CDR3: CASSQRGQGNGYTF. The CDR3 DNA reads as TGTGCCAGCAGCCAAAGGGGACAGGGGAATGGCTACACCTTC.

Note on this clone: Compared with germline, one end of the junction differs, possibly owing to a read error. This sequence joins TRBV7-7 and TRBJ1-2; the D is unclear. The V gene's germline CDR1 is SSHAT and CDR2 FNYEAQ (reference sequence). The CDR3 is 13 residues long. Written as DNA, the CDR3 is TGTGCTAGCAGCTCCCGCGGGGAGGGTCCCTACACCTTC. It is translated as CASSSRGEGPYTF.

The gene calls are TRBV10-3 and TRBJ2-3; 7 positions agree with TRBD1. This CDR3 comprises 12 residues. The germline gives CDR1 ENHRY, CDR2 SYGVKD. With V trimmed by 6 bases and J by 6 bases, 3 bases remained unmatched. CDR3 DNA: TGTGCCATCAGGGGACAGATGGATACGCAGTATTTT. Its protein is CAIRGQMDTQYF.

The V call is TRBV5-1, the J call TRBJ2-1; tentatively, D is TRBD1 (7 bases). Germline lookup yields CDR1 SGHRS and CDR2 YFSETQ. This CDR3 contains 14 residues. Trimming took 6 bases from V and 6 from J, leaving 16 bases between them. The CDR3 DNA is TGCGCCAGCAACGGCGGGACAGTGTCCAATGAGCAGTTCTTC. Translation gives CASNGGTVSNEQFF.

This chain uses TRBV5-6 with TRBJ1-1, with 9 bases that match TRBD1. The CDR3 runs 17 residues. J was trimmed by 5 bases and V by 3 bases; bases with no gene match: 14. Germline loops: CDR1 SGHDT, CDR2 YYEEEE. The CDR3 DNA reads as TGTGCCAGCAGCTCGGACAGGGGACCTTGGTATGGGACTGAAGCTTTCTTT. It translates to CASSSDRGPWYGTEAFF.